The TCR beta chain described here comes from a study of blood T cell repertoires in COVID-19 (dated by TCRdb to the early 2020s). The study in broad terms: Samples from collaborators originated in the United States, Italy and Spain and spanned both the acute and convalescent phases of COVID-19. The prospective study material was composed of cDNA or gDNA derived from T cells, B-cell-depleted T cells, or PBMCs. Subjects who had been exposed to COVID-19, were actively infected with it, or had recovered from it provided the deeply sampled blood TCRbeta repertoires that made up the dataset. The repertoires were released in a freely available public database intended as a resource for research on the immune response to SARS-CoV-2. The samples were drawn from two sources: the first 160 participants of the ongoing ImmuneRACE study, and about 1,300 subjects contributed by 6 global collaborators. The sample metadata nearly always contained a de-identified subject ID, COVID-19 status, age in years and sex. Where HLA class I and class II types were available, the types were taken from metadata supplied by the sample provider, not from assay-based typing. General findings and caveats noted by the study authors: The quantity of clinical and demographic metadata differed by source and by participant and was supplied without curation.

CDR1 ENHRY and CDR2 SYGVKD were looked up in the germline V gene. At the junction V is shortened by 6 bases and J by 4 bases, with 19 bases in between. The CDR3 sequence holds 15 residues, the cysteine and phenylalanine included. The retained sequence is limited to the CDR3, 45 bases, with the frame set at the first base. A remark on this clone: No antigen is known for it. Nothing much larger sits one base from this clone, and base qualities are not available.

The immunoSEQ Assay, a bias-controlled multiplex PCR, was used to amplify TCRbeta CDR3 regions from genomic DNA. In the original analysis: Nucleated cell counts per sample were estimated from amplification of reference gene primers within the assay. Sequence reads were collapsed and filtered to measure the absolute abundance of every unique TCRbeta CDR3 rearrangement. For each sample, productive Simpson clonality was calculated as the square root of Simpson's diversity index over productive rearrangements. The clones in this table, taken by TCRdb from immuneACCESS, are in-frame only. Not every clone is retained; where verified, under half of the shortfall comes from an unresolved V gene, and the cause of the rest is unknown. That table supplies the V and J calls and clone size; D and trimming were determined from the DNA. Across this sample there are about 180,000 clones, with about 83% seen only once. The ten largest clones capture approximately 18% of the sample.

One collaborating source in Seattle enrolled patients during active infection and followed them longitudinally through the course of disease. Whole blood was collected in K2EDTA tubes by collaborating institutions according to the institutions' own protocols. For TCRbeta analysis, collaborators shipped samples as frozen whole blood, isolated PBMCs, or DNA extracted from either of those sample types. The TCR sequence derives from a person between 65 and 79 years old with COVID-19, enrolled during active disease. Source material: peripheral blood. The rearrangement combines TRBV10-3 with TRBJ2-7; tentative D gene TRBD1, with 7 bases matching. The encoded CDR3 is CAISGGGTDLYEQYF. The sequenced DNA is TGTGCCATCAGCGGGGGCGGGACAGACCTTTACGAGCAGTACTTC.